The sequence of this T cell receptor (beta chain) was determined in a study of T cell responses to AZD1222 COVID-19 vaccine. The method was immunoSEQ multiplex PCR; TCRdb's version includes in-frame clones alone and lacks a portion of them. Here the sample spans 150,000 to 200,000 clones, around 86% being singletons. Regarding this clone: Its antigen is unknown.

The study's findings and limits: Vaccine-associated CD4 TCRs spanned spike, dominant at 160-218 and 743-854. There were mostly white British donors and more females than males, and clonal diversity was possibly underestimated. Only a handful of individuals given AZD1222 were seropositive at baseline.

Germline V gene sequence: CDR1 SGHTA, CDR2 FQGNSA. Deletions cut 8 bases from V and 2 bases from J, with 18 bases between. CDR3 length: 15 residues. This TCR came from an adult in good health. This chain links TRBV7-2 with TRBJ2-5, with D possibly being TRBD2 (6 bases). The input for sequencing was peripheral blood, taken on day 0 of MenACWY control vaccination. CDR3 residues: CASQRGVGYQETQYF. The CDR3 DNA reads as TGTGCCAGCCAACGCGGGGTAGGGTATCAAGAGACCCAGTACTTC.